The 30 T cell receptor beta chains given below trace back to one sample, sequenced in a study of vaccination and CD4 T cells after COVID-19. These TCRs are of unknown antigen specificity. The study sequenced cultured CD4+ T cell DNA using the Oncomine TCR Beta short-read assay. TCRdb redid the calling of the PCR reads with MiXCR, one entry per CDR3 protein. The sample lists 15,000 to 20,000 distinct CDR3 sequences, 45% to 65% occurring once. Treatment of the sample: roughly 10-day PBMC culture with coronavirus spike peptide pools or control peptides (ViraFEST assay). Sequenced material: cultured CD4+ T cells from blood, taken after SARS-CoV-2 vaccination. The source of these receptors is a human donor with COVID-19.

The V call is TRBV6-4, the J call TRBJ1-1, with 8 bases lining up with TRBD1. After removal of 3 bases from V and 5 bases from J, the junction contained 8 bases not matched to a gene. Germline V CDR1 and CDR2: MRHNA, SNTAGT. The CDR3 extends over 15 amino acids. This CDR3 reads CASSDLAGGRTEAFF. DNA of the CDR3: TGTGCCAGCAGTGATTTAGCAGGGGGCCGGACTGAAGCTTTCTTT.

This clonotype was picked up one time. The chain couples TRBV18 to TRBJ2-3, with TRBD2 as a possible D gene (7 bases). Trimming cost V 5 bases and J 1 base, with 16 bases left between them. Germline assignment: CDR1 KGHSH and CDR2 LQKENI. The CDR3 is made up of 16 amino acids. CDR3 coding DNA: TGTGCCAGCTCAAACATGGCGCGGGGGCGCACAGATACGCAGTATTTT. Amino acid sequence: CASSNMARGRTDTQYF. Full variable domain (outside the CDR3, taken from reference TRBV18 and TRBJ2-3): NAGVMQNPRHLVRRRGQEARLRCSPMKGHSHVYWYRQLPEEGLKFMVYLQKENIIDESGMPKERFSAEFPKEGPSILRIQQVVRGDSAAYFCASSNMARGRTDTQYFGPGTRLTVL.

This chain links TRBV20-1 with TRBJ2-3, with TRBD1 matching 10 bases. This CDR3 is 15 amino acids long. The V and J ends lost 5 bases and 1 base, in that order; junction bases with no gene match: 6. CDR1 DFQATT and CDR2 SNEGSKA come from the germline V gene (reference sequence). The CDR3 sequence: CSAGVGQGGTDTQYF. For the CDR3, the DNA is TGCAGTGCTGGCGTCGGACAGGGGGGCACAGATACGCAGTATTTT.

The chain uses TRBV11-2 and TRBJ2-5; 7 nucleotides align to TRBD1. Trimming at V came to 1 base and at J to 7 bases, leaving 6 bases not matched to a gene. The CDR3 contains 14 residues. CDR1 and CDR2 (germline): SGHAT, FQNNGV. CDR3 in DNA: TGTGCCAGCAGCTTAGGCAGGGGGTCTGTGACCCAGTACTTC. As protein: CASSLGRGSVTQYF.

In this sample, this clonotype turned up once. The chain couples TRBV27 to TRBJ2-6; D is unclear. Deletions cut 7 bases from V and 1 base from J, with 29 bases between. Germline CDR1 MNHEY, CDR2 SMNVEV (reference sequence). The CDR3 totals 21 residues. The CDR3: CASTPSGLRTSLFSGANVLTF. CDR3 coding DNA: TGTGCCAGCACCCCGAGTGGATTGCGGACCTCGCTATTTTCTGGGGCCAACGTCCTGACTTTC.

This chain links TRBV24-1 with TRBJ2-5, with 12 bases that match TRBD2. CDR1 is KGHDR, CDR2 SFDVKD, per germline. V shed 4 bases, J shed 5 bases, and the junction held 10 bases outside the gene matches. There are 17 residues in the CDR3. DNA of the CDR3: TGTGCCACCAGTGACGCGTCTAGCGGGGGGGCCGGGGAGACCCAGTACTTC. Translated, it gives CATSDASSGGAGETQYF.

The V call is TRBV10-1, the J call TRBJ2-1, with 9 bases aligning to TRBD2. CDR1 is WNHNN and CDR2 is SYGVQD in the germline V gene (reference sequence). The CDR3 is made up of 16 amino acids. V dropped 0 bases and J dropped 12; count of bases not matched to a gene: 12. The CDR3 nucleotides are TGCGCCAGCAGTGAGTCTGGGGCTAGCGGGGACCGGGGGCAGTTCTTC. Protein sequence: CASSESGASGDRGQFF.

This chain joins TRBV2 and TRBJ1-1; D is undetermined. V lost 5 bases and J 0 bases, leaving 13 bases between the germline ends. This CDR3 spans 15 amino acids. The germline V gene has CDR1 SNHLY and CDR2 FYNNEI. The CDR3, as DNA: TGTGCCAGCAGTTCTAGACGGACTATGAACACTGAAGCTTTCTTT. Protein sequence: CASSSRRTMNTEAFF. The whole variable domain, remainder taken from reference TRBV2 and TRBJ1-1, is EPEVTQTPSHQVTQMGQEVILRCVPISNHLYFYWYRQILGQKVEFLVSFYNNEISEKSEIFDDQFSVERPDGSNFTLKIRSTKLEDSAMYFCASSSRRTMNTEAFFGQGTRLTVV.

In DNA, the CDR3 is TGCAGTGCTTTAGACCCGGCCGGGCTATTCTATGGCTACACCTTC. This gives the protein CSALDPAGLFYGYTF. This chain joins TRBV20-1 and TRBJ1-2, with D unresolved. CDR1 DFQATT and CDR2 SNEGSKA come from the germline V gene (reference sequence). The length of the CDR3 is 15 residues. V lost 5 bases, J lost 4 bases, and 20 bases lay in between.

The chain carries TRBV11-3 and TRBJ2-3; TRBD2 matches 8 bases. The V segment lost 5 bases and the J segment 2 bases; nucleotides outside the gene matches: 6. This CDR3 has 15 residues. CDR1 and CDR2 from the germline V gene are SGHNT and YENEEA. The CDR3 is CASSPGGGPTDTQYF. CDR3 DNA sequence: TGTGCCAGCAGCCCAGGCGGGGGGCCCACAGATACGCAGTATTTT.

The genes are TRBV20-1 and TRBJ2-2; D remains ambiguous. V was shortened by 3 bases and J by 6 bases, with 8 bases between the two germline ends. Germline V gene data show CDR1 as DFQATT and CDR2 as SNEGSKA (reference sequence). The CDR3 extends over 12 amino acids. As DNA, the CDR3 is TGCAGTGCTAGCCAAGTGGCCGGGGAGCTGTTTTTT. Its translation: CSASQVAGELFF.

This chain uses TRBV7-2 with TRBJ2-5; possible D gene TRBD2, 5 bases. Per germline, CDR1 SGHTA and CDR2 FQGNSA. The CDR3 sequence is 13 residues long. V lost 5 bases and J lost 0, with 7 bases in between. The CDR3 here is CASSPGYQETQYF. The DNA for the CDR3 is TGTGCCAGCAGCCCGGGGTACCAAGAGACCCAGTACTTC.

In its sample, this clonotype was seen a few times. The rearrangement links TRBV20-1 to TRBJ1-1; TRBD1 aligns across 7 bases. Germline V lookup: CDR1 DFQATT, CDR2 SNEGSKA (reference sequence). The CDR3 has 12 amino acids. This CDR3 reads CVPSNRGPEAFF. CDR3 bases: TGCGTGCCTTCCAACAGGGGCCCTGAAGCTTTCTTT.

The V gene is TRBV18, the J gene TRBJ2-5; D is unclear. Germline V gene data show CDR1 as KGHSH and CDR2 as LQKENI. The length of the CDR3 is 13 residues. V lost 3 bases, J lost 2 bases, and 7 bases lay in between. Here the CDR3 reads CASSPTEQETQYF. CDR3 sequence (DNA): TGTGCCAGCTCACCGACTGAACAAGAGACCCAGTACTTC.

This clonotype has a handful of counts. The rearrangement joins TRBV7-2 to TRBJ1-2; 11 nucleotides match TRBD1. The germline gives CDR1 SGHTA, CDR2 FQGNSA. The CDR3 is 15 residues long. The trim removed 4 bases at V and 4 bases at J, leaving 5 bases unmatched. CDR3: CASSSWDRGAYGYTF. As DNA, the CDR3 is TGTGCCAGCAGCTCTTGGGACAGGGGGGCCTATGGCTACACCTTC.

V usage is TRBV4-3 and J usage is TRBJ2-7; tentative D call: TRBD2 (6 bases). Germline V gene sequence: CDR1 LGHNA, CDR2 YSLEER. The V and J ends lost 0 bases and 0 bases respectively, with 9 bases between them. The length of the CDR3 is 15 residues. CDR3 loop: CASSQEGGHSYEQYF. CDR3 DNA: TGCGCCAGCAGCCAAGAGGGAGGACACTCCTACGAGCAGTACTTC.

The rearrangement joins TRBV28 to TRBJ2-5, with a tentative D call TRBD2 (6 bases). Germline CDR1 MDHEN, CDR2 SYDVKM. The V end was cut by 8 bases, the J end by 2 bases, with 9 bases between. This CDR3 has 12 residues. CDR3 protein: CASGGSQETQYF. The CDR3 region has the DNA TGTGCCAGCGGGGGGTCTCAAGAGACCCAGTACTTC.

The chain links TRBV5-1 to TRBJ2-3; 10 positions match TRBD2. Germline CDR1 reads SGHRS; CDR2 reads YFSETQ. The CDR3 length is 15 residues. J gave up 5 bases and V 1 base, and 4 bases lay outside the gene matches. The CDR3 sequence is CASSLRGLAKDTQYF. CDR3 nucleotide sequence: TGCGCCAGCAGCTTGAGGGGACTAGCGAAAGATACGCAGTATTTT.

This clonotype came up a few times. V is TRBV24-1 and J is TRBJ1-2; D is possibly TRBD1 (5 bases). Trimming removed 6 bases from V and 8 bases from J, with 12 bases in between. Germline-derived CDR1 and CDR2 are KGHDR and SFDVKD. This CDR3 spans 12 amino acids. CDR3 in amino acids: CATSSETGGYTF. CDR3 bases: TGTGCCACCAGTTCGGAAACAGGAGGCTACACCTTC.

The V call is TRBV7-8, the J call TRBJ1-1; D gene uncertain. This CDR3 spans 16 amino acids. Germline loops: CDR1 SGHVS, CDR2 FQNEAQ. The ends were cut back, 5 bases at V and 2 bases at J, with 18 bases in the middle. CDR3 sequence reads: CASSAARLSPNTEAFF. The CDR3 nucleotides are TGTGCCAGCAGCGCGGCGAGGTTAAGTCCCAACACTGAAGCTTTCTTT.

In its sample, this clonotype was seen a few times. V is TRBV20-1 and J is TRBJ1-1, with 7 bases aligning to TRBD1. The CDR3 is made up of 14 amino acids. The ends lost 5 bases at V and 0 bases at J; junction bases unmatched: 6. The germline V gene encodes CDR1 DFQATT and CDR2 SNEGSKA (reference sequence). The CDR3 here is CSAPGGGLNTEAFF. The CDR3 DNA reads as TGCAGTGCTCCAGGGGGAGGGCTGAACACTGAAGCTTTCTTT.

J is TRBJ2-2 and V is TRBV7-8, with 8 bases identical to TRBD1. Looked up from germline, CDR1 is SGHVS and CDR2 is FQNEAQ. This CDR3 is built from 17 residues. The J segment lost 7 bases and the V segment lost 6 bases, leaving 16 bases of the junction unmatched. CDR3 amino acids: CASRSYLLSGGHGELFF. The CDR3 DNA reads TGTGCCAGCAGATCTTATTTGCTCTCAGGGGGCCACGGGGAGCTGTTTTTT.

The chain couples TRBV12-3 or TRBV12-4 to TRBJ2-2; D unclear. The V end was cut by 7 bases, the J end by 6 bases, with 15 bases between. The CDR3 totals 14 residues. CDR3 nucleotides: TGTGCCAGCAAGTACCCAGGTGGGCCCGGGGAGCTGTTTTTT. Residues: CASKYPGGPGELFF.

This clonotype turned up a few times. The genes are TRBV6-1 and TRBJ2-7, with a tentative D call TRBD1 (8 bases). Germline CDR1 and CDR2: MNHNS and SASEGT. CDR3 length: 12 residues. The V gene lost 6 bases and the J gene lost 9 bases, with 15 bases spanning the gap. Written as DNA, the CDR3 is TGTGCCAGCAGATCAACAGGGGGGGTGCAGTACTTC. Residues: CASRSTGGVQYF.

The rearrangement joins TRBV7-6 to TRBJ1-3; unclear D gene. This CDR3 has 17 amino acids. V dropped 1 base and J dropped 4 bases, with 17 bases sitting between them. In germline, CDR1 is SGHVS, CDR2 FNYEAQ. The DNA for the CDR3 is TGTGCCAGCAGCTTAGGGGATGCGGGGTCACCGGGAAACACCATATATTTT. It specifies CASSLGDAGSPGNTIYF.

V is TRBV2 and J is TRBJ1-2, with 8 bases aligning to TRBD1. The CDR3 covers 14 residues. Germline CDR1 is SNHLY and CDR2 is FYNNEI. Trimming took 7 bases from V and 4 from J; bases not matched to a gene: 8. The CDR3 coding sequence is TGTGCCAGCATTCACAGGGGGGGTTCCTATGGCTACACCTTC. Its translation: CASIHRGGSYGYTF.

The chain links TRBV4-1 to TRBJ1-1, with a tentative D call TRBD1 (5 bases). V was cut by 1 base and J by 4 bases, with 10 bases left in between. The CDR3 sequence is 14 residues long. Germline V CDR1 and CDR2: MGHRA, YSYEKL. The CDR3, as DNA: TGCGCCAGCAGCCAAGCGATGGGGGGCACTGAAGCTTTCTTT. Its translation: CASSQAMGGTEAFF.

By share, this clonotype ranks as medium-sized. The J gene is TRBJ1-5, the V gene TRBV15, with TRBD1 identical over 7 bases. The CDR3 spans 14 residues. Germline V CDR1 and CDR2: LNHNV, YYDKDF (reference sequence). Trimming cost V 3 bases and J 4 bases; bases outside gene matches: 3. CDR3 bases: TGTGCCACCAGCAGGGACAGGCGTAATCAGCCCCAGCATTTT. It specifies CATSRDRRNQPQHF.

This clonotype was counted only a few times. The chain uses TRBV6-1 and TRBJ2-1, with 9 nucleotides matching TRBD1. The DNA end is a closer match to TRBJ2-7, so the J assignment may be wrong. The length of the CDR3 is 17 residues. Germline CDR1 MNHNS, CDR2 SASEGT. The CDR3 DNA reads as TGTGCCAGCAGGCGAGACTTTCGTGGGACAGGGTCCTACGAGCAGTACTTC. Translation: CASRRDFRGTGSYEQYF.

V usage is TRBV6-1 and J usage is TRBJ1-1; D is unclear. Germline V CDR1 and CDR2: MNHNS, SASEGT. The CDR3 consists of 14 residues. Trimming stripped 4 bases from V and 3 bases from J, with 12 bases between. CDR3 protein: CASSVRSWDTEAFF. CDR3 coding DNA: TGTGCCAGCAGTGTGAGGTCGTGGGACACTGAAGCTTTCTTT.